What follows describes a single T cell receptor beta chain. This record belongs to a study of blood T cell repertoires in COVID-19. Produced via immunoSEQ multiplex PCR; TCRdb's table is partial and in-frame only. The sample comprises 65,000 to 80,000 clones, 85% to 90% of which are singletons, and approximately 17% rests with the top ten. The CDR3 runs to 14 residues. The J segment lost 4 bases and the V segment lost 5 bases, leaving 7 bases of the junction unmatched. Germline loops: CDR1 SEHNR, CDR2 FQNEAQ (reference sequence). The sample consisted of peripheral blood. The chain joins TRBV7-9 to TRBJ1-1; 7 bases fit TRBD1. The sequence derives from a man at least 80 years old in a cohort sampled during active COVID-19. CDR3 sequence: CASSIQGPLTEAFF. DNA of the CDR3: TGTGCCAGCAGCATACAGGGGCCTCTCACTGAAGCTTTCTTT.